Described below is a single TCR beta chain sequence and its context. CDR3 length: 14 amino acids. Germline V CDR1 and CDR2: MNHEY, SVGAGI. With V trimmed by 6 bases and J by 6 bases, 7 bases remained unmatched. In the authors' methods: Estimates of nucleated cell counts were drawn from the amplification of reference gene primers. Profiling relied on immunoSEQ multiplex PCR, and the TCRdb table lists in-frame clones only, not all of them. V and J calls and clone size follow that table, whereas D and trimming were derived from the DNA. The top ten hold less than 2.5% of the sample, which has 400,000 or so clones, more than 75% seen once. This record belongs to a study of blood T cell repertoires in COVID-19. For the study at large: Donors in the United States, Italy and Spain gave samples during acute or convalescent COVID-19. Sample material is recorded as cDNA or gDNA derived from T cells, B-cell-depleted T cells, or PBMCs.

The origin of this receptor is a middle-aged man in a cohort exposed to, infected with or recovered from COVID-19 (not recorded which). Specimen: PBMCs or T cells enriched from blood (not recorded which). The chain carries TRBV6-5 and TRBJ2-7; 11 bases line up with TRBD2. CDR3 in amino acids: CASSRTSGSGEQYF. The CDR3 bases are TGTGCCAGCAGCCGAACTAGCGGGAGTGGCGAGCAGTACTTC.